This entry describes one TCR beta chain. The data belong to a study of blood T cell repertoires in COVID-19. Overall study context: Donors in the United States, Italy and Spain gave samples during acute or convalescent COVID-19. The cDNA or gDNA used as material had been derived from T cells, B-cell-depleted T cells, or PBMCs.

Germline CDR1 reads SNHLY; CDR2 reads FYNNEI. V shed 6 bases and J shed 9 bases, with 15 bases lying between them. CDR3 length: 14 residues. The assay was immunoSEQ multiplex PCR, and TCRdb's table has in-frame clones only and misses some. The data show 130,000 to 150,000 clones, 70% to 85% seen once. The material sequenced was peripheral blood. The chain couples TRBV2 to TRBJ1-6; the D gene is possibly TRBD1 (5 bases). This receptor was obtained from a woman of 80 years or more with acute or convalescent COVID-19. The CDR3 DNA sequence: TGTGCCAGCAGGCCGACAGTTGTGGCTTCACCCCTCCACTTT. This gives the protein CASRPTVVASPLHF.